This record concerns one T cell receptor (beta chain) sequence. Original data processing: Estimates of nucleated cell counts were drawn from the amplification of reference gene primers. Assay: immunoSEQ multiplex PCR; the TCRdb copy retains only in-frame clones and omits some. The V and J calls and clone size come from that table; D and trimming were worked out from the DNA. Of hundreds of thousands of clones in the sample, about 85% were seen once. This CDR3 region has 15 residues. Germline V lookup: CDR1 MDHEN, CDR2 SYDVKM. Between the trimmed V and J ends, which lost 5 bases and 0 bases, there was a span of 13 bases. This specimen belongs to a study of blood T cell repertoires in COVID-19. Study context: The origin of the acute and convalescent COVID-19 samples was the United States, Italy and Spain. T cells, B-cell-depleted T cells, or PBMCs provided the cDNA or gDNA that served as material.

The clonotype comes from a woman between 50 and 59 years old with active or convalescent COVID-19. Sequencing used peripheral blood. The rearrangement uses TRBV28 and TRBJ1-1; no definite D call. The CDR3 bases are TGTGCCAGCAGTCCACCTTTGACTTTGAACACTGAAGCTTTCTTT. Translating gives CASSPPLTLNTEAFF. Based on the CDR3 plus reference TRBV28 and TRBJ1-1, the full variable domain is DVKVTQSSRYLVKRTGEKVFLECVQDMDHENMFWYRQDPGLGLRLIYFSYDVKMKEKGDIPEGYSVSREKKERFSLILESASTNQTSMYLCASSPPLTLNTEAFFGQGTRLTVV.